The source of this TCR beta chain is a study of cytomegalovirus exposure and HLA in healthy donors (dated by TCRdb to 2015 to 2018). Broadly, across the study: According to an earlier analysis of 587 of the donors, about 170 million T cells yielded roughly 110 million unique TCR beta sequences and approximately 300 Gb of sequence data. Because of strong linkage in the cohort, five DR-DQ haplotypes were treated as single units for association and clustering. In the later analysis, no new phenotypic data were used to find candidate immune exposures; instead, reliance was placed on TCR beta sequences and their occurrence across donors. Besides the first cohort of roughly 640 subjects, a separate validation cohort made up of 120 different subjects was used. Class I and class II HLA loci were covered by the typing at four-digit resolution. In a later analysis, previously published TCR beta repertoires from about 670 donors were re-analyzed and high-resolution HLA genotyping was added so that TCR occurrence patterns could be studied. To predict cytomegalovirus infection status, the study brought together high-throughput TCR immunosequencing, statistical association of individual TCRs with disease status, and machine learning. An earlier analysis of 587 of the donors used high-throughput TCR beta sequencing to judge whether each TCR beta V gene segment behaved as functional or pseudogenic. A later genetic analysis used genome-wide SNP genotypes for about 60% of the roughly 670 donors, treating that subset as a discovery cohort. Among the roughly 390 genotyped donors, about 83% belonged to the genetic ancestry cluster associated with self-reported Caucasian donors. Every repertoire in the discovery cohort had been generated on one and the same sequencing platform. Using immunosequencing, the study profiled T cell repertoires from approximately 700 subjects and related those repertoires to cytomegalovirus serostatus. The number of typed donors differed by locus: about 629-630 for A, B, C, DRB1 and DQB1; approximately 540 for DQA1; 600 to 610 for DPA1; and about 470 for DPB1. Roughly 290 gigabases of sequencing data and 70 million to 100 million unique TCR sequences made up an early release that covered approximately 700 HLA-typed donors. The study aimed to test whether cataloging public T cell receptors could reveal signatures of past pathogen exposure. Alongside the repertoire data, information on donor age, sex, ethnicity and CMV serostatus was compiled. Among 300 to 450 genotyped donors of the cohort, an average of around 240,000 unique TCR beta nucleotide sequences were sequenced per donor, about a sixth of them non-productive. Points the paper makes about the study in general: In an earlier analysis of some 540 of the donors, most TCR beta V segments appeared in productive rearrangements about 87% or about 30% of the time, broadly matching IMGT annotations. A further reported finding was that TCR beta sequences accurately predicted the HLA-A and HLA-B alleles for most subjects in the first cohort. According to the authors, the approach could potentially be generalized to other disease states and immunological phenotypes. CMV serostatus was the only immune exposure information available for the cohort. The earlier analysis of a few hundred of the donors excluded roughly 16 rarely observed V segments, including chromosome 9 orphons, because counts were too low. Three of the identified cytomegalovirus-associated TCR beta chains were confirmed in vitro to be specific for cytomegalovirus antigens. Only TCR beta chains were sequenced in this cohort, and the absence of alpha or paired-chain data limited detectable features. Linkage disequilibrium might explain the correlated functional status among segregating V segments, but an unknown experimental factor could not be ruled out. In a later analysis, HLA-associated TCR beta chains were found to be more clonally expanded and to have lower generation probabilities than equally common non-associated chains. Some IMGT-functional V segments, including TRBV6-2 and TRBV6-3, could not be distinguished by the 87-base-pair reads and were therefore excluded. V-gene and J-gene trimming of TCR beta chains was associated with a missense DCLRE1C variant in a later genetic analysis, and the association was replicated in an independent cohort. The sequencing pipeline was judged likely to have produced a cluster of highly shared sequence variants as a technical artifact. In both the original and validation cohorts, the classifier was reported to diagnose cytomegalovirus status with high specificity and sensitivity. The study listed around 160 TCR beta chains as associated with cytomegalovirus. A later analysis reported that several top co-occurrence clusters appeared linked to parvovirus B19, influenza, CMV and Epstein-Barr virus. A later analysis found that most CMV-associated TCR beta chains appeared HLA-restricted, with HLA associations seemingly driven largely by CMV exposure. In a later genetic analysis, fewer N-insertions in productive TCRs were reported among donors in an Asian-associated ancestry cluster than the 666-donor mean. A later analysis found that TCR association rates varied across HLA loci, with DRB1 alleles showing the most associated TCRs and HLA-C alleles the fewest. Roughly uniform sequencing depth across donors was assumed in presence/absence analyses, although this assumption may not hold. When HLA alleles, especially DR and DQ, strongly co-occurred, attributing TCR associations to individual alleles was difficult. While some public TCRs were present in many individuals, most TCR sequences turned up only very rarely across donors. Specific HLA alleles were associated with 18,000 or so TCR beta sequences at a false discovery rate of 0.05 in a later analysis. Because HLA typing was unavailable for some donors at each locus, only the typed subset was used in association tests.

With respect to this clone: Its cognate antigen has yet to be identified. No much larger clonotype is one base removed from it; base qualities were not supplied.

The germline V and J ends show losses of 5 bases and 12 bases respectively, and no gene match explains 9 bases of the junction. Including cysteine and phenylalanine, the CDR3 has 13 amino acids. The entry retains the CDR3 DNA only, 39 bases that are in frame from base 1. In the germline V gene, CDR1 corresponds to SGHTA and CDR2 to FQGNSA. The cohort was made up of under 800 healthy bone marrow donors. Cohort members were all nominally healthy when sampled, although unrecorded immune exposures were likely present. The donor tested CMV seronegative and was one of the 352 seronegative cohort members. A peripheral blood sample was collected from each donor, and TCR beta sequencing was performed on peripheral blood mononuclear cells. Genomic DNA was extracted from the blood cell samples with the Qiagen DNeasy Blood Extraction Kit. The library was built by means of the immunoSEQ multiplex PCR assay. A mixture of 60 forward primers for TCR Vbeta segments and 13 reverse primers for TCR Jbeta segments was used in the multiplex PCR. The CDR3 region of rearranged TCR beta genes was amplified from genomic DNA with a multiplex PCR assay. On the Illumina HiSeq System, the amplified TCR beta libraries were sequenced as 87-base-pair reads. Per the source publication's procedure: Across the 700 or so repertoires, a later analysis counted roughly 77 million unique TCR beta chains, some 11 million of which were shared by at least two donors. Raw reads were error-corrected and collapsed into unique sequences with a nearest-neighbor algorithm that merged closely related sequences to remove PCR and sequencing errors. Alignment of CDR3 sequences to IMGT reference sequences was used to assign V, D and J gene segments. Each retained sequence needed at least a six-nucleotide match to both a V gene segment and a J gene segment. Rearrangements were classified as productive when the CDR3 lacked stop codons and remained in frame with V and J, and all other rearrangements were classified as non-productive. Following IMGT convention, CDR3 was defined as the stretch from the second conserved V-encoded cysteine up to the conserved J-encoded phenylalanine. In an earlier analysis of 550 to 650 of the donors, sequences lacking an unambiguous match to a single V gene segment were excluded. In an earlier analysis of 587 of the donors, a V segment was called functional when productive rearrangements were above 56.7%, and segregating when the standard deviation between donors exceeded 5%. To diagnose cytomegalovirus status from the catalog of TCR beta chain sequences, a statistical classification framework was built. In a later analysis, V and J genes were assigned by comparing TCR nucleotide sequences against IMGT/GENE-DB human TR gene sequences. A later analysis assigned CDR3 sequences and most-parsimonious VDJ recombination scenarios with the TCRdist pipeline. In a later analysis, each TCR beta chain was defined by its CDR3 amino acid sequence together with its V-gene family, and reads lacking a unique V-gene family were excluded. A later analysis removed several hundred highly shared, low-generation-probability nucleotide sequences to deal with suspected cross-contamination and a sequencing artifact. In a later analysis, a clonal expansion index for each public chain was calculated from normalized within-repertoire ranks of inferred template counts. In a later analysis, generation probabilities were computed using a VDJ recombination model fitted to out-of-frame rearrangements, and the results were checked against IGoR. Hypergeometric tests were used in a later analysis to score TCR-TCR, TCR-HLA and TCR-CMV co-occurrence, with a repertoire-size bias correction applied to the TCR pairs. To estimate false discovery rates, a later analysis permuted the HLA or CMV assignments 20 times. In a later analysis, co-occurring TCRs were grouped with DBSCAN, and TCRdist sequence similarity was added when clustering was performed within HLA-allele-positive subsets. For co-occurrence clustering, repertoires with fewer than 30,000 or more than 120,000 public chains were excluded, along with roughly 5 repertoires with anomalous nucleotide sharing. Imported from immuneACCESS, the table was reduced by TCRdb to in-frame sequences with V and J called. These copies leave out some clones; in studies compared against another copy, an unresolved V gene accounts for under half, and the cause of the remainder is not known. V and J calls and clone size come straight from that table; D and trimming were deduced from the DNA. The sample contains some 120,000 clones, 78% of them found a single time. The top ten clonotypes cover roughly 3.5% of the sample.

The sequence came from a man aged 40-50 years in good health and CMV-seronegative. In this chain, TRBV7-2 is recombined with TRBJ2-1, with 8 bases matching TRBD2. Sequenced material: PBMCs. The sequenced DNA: TGTGCCAGCAGCCGGGGGGGTTCTCAAGTGCAGTTCTTC. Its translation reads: CASSRGGSQVQFF.